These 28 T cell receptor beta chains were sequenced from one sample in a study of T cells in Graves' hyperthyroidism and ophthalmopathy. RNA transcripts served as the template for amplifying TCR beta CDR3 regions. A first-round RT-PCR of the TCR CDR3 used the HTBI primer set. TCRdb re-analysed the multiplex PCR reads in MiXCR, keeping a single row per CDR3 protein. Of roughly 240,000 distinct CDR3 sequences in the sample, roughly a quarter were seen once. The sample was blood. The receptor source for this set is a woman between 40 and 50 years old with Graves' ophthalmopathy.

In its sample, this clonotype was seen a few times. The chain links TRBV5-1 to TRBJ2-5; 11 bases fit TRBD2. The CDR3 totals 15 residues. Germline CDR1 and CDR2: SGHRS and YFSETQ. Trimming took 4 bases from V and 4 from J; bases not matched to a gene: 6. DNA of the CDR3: TGCGCCAGCAGCCCTCGAGGGACTAGCGGAGAGACCCAGTACTTC. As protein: CASSPRGTSGETQYF. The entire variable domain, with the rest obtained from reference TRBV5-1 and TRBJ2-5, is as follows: KAGVTQTPRYLIKTRGQQVTLSCSPISGHRSVSWYQQTPGQGLQFLFEYFSETQRNKGNFPGRFSGRQFSNSRSEMNVSTLELGDSALYLCASSPRGTSGETQYFGPGTRLLVL.

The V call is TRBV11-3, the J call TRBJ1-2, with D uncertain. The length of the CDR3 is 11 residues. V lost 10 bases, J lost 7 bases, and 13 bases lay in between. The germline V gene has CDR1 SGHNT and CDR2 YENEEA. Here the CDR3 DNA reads TGTGCCATAAGAGGTCCGCTTGGCTACACCTTC. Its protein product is CAIRGPLGYTF.

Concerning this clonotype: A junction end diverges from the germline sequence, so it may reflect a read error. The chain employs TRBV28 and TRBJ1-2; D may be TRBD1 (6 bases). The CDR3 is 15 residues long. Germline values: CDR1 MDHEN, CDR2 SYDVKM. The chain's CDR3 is CASSVTGPDGHGHAF. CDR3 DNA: TGTGCCAGCAGTGTGACAGGACCCGACGGGCATGGCCACGCCTTC.

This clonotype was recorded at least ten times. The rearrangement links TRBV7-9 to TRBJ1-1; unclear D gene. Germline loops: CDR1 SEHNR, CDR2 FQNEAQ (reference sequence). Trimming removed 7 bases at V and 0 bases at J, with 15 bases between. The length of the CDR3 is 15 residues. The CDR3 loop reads CASTFQELMNTEAFF. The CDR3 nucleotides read TGTGCCAGCACCTTCCAAGAACTAATGAACACTGAAGCTTTCTTT.

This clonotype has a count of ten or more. The CDR3 DNA follows: TGTGCCAGCAGCATGACAGGGGGCGGTTGGGGCTACACCTTC. Residues: CASSMTGGGWGYTF. The V and J genes are TRBV12-3 or TRBV12-4 and TRBJ1-2; 10 bases match TRBD1. V dropped 6 bases and J dropped 8; count of bases not matched to a gene: 9. CDR3 length: 14 residues.

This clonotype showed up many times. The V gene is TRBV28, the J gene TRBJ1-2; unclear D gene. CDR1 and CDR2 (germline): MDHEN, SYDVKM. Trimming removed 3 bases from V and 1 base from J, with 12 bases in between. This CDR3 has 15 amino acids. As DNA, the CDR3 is TGTGCCAGCAGTTTTGAACAGACCCTTAACTATGGCTACACCTTC. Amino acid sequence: CASSFEQTLNYGYTF.

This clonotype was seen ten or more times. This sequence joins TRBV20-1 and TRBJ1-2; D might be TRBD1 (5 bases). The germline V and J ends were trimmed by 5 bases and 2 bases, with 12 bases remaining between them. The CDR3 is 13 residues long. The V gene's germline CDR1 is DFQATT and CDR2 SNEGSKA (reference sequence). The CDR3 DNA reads TGCAGTGCTCAGAGGGACGACAACTATGGCTACACCTTC. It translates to CSAQRDDNYGYTF.

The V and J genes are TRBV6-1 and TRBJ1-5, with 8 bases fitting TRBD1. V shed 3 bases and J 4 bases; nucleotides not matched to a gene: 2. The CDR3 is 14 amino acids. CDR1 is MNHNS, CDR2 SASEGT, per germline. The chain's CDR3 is CASSEDRVNQPQHF. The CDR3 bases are TGTGCCAGCAGTGAGGACAGGGTAAATCAGCCCCAGCATTTT.

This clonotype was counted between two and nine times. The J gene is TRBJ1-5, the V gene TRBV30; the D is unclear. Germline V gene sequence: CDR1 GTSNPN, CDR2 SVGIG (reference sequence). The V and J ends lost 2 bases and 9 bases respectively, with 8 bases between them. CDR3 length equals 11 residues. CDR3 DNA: TGTGCCTGGAGTTTACGGGGGCCCCAGCATTTT. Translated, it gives CAWSLRGPQHF. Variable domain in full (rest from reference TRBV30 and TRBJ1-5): SQTIHQWPATLVQPVGSPLSLECTVEGTSNPNLYWYRQAAGRGLQLLFYSVGIGQISSEVPQNLSASRPQDRQFILSSKKLLLSDSGFYLCAWSLRGPQHFGDGTRLSIL.

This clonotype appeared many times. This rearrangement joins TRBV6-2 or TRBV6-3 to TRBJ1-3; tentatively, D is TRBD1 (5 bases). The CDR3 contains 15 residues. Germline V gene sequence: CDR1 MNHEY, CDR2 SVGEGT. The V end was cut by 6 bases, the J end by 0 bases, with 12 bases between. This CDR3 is CASSSGRHSGNTIYF. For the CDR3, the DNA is TGTGCCAGCAGCTCGGGACGCCACTCTGGAAACACCATATATTTT.

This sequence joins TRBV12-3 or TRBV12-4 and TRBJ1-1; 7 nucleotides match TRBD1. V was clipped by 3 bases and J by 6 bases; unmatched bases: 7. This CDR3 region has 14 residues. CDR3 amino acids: CASSFGRGKAEAFF. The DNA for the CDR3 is TGTGCCAGCAGTTTTGGCAGGGGGAAGGCTGAAGCTTTCTTT.

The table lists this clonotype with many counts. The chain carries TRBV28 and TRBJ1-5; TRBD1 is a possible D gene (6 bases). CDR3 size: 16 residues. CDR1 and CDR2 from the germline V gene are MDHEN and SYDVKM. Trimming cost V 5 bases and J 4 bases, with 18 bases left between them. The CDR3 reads CASSVWTERGNQPQHF. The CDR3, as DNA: TGTGCCAGCAGTGTCTGGACAGAAAGGGGGAATCAGCCCCAGCATTTT.

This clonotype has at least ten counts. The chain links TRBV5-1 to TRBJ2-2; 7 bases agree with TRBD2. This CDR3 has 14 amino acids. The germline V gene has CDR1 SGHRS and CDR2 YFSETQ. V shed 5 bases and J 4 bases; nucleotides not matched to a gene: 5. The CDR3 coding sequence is TGCGCCAGCAGGCAGGGAGGGTCCACCGGGGAGCTGTTTTTT. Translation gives CASRQGGSTGELFF. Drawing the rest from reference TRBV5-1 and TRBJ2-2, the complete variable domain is KAGVTQTPRYLIKTRGQQVTLSCSPISGHRSVSWYQQTPGQGLQFLFEYFSETQRNKGNFPGRFSGRQFSNSRSEMNVSTLELGDSALYLCASRQGGSTGELFFGEGSRLTVL.

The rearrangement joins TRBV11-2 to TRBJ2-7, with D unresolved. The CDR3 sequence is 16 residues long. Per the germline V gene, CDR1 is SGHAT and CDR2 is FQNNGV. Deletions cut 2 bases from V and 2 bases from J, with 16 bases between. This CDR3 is CASSLSASPKPYEQYF. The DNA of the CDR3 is TGTGCCAGCAGCTTAAGTGCCAGCCCTAAACCCTACGAGCAGTACTTC.

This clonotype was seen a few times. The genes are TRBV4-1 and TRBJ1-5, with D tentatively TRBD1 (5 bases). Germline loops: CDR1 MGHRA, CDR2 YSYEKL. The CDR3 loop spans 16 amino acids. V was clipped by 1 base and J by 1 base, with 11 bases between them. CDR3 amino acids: CASSQAGGGSNQPQHF. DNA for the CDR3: TGCGCCAGCAGCCAAGCTGGGGGTGGGAGCAATCAGCCCCAGCATTTT.

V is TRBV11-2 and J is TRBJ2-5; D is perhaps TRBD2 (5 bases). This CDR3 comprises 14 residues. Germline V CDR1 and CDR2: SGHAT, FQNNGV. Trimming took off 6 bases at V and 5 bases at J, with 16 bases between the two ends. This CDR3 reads CASSEWGSGETQYF. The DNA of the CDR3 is TGTGCCAGCAGTGAATGGGGTTCGGGGGAGACCCAGTACTTC.

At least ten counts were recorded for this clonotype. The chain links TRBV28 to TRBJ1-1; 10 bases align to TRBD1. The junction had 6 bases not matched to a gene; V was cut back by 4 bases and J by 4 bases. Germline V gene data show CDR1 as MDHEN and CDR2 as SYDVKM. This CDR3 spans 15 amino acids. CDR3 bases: TGTGCCAGCAGTTCAAGACAGGGGGCTTTCACTGAAGCTTTCTTT. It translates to CASSSRQGAFTEAFF.

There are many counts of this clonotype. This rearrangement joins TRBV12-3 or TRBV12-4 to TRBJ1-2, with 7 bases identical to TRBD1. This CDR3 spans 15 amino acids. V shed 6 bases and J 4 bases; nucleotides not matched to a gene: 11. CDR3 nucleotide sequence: TGTGCCAGCAGGGAATCCGGGACAGCAGCCTATGGCTACACCTTC. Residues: CASRESGTAAYGYTF.

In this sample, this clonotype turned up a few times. CDR3 sequence reads: CASSQREGYEQYF. CDR3 nucleotides: TGTGCCAGCAGCCAGCGGGAAGGCTACGAGCAGTACTTC. The chain links TRBV4-2 to TRBJ2-7, with D possibly being TRBD2 (6 bases). V shed 3 bases and J shed 3 bases, with 9 bases lying between them. This CDR3 is built from 13 residues. The germline gives CDR1 LGHNA, CDR2 YNFKEQ.

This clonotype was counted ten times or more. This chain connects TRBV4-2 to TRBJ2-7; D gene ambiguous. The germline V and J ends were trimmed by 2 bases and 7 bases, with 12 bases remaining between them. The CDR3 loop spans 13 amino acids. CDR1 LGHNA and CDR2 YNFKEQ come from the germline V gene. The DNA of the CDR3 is TGTGCCAGCAGCCAACGGACCGCAAGTGAGCAGTACTTC. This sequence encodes CASSQRTASEQYF.

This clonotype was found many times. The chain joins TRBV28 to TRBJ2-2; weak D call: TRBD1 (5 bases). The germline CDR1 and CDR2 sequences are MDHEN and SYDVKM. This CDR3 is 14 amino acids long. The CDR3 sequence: CAVRQGLNTGELFF. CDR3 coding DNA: TGTGCAGTCCGGCAGGGCCTTAACACCGGGGAGCTGTTTTTT.

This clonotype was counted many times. The CDR3 region has the DNA TGTGCCAGCAGTTCGTGGCAGGGGGACTACACCTTC. This codes for CASSSWQGDYTF. The chain combines TRBV12-3 or TRBV12-4 with TRBJ1-2; 7 nucleotides match TRBD1. CDR3 size: 12 residues. After removal of 4 bases from V and 10 bases from J, the junction contained 6 bases not matched to a gene.

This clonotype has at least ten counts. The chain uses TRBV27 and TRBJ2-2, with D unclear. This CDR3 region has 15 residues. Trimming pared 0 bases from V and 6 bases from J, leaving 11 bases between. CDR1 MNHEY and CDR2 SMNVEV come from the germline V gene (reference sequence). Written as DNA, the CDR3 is TGTGCCAGCAGTTTATCAGTTGTGGCCGCCGGGGAGCTGTTTTTT. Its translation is CASSLSVVAAGELFF.

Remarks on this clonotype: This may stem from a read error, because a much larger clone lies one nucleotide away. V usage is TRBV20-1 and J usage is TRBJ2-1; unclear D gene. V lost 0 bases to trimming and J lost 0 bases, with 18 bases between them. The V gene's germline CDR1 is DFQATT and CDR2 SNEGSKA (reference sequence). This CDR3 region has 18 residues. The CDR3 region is CSAREVACAILSYNEQFF. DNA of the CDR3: TGCAGTGCTAGAGAAGTGGCTTGCGCGATCCTCTCCTACAATGAGCAGTTCTTC.

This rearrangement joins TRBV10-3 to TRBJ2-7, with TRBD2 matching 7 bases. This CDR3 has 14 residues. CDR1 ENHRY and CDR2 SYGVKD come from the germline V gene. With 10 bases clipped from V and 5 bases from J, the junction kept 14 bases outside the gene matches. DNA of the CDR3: TGTGCCAGCCGCCCTCAGACTAGCACGCACGAGCAGTACTTC. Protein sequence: CASRPQTSTHEQYF.

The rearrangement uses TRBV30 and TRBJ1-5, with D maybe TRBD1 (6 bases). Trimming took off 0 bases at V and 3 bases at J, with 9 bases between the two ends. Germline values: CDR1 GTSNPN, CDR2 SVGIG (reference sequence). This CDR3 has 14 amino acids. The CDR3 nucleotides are TGTGCCTGGAGTGTAGGGACAAACAATCAGCCCCAGCATTTT. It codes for CAWSVGTNNQPQHF.

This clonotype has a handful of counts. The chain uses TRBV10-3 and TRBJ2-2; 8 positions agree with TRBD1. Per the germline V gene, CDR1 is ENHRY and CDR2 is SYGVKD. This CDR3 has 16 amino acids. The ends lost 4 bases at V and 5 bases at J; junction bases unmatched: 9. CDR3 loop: CAISGGGQGETGELFF. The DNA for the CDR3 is TGTGCCATCAGTGGTGGAGGACAGGGAGAAACCGGGGAGCTGTTTTTT.

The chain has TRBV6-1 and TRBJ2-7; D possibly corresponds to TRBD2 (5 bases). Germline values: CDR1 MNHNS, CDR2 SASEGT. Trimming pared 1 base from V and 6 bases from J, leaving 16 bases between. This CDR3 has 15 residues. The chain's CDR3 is CASSEGLAPPFEQYF. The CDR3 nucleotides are TGTGCCAGCAGTGAAGGGCTAGCACCTCCGTTCGAGCAGTACTTC.